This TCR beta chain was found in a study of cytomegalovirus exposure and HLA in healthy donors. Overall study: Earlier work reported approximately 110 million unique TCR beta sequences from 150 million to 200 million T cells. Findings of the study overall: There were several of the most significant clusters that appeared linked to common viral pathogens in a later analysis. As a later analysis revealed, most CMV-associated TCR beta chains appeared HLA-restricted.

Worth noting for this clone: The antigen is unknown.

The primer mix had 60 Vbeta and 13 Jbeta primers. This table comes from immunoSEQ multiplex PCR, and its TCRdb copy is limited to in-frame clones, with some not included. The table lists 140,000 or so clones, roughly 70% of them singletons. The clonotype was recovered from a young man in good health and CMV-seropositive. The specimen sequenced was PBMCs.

DNA for the CDR3: TGCGCCAGCAGCCTCGAAGGGGGTAGCTCCTACAATGAGCAGTTCTTC. This gives the protein CASSLEGGSSYNEQFF. V gene TRBV5-1 combines with J gene TRBJ2-1, with D maybe TRBD1 (6 bases). CDR3 size: 16 residues. Germline CDR1 SGHRS, CDR2 YFSETQ. The V and J ends lost 4 bases and 0 bases respectively, with 14 bases between them.